These T cell receptor beta chains were read from a single sample in a study of identifying expanded T cells in peripheral blood. Repertoires were generated with immunoSEQ multiplex PCR, while TCRdb's copy carries only in-frame clones and drops some. The table records about 100,000 clones, approximately 88% of them present only once. Input material: blood. The origin of the receptors is a person aged 18-70 years in good health. The CDR3 runs from the conserved cysteine through the conserved F or W. The D gene is left open where the match is weak. The listing skips clone size in some rows; elsewhere it reads once, few, many or a size class.

clone size: .
V gene: TRBV11-2
J gene: TRBJ2-1
D gene: TRBD1
CDR3 protein: CASSLRTGVGVGSYNEQFF
CDR3 DNA: TGTGCCAGCAGCTTAAGGACAGGGGTGGGGGTAGGGTCCTACAATGAGCAGTTCTTC

clone size: .
V gene: TRBV5-1
J gene: TRBJ2-2
D gene: TRBD1
CDR3 protein: CASSFDRGLAGELFF
CDR3 DNA: TGCGCCAGCAGCTTCGACAGGGGCCTGGCCGGGGAGCTGTTTTTT

clone size: .
V gene: TRBV5-6
J gene: TRBJ1-5
D gene: TRBD1
CDR3 protein: CASSSRQGVNQPQHF
CDR3 DNA: TGTGCCAGCAGCAGCCGACAGGGCGTCAATCAGCCCCAGCATTTT

clone size: .
V gene: TRBV30
J gene: TRBJ2-2
D gene: TRBD2
CDR3 protein: CAWSGRLASGELFF
CDR3 DNA: TGTGCCTGGAGTGGAAGACTAGCCTCGGGGGAGCTGTTTTTT

clone size: .
V gene: TRBV12-5
J gene: TRBJ1-5
D gene: .
CDR3 protein: CASGLNYRPDQPQHF
CDR3 DNA: TGTGCTAGTGGTTTGAATTACAGACCGGATCAGCCCCAGCATTTT

clone size: .
V gene: TRBV7-8
J gene: TRBJ2-1
D gene: TRBD2
CDR3 protein: CASRRNPSGSVNEQFF
CDR3 DNA: TGTGCCAGCAGGCGGAATCCTAGCGGGAGCGTCAATGAGCAGTTCTTC

clone size: once
V gene: TRBV9
J gene: TRBJ1-4
D gene: .
CDR3 protein: CASSVEAGSNEKLFF
CDR3 DNA: TGTGCCAGCAGCGTAGAAGCAGGGAGCAATGAAAAACTGTTTTTT

clone size: once
V gene: TRBV30
J gene: TRBJ2-7
D gene: TRBD1
CDR3 protein: CAWSGKQGAGYEQYF
CDR3 DNA: TGTGCCTGGAGTGGGAAACAGGGGGCGGGCTACGAGCAGTACTTC

clone size: .
V gene: TRBV27
J gene: TRBJ2-7
D gene: .
CDR3 protein: CASSRAGSEQYF
CDR3 DNA: TGTGCCAGCAGTCGGGCAGGGAGCGAGCAGTACTTC

clone size: .
V gene: TRBV10-2
J gene: TRBJ2-7
D gene: TRBD2
CDR3 protein: CASSLGTSGGNNEQYF
CDR3 DNA: TGCGCCAGCAGTCTCGGGACTAGCGGGGGGAACAACGAGCAGTACTTC

clone size: .
V gene: TRBV6-5
J gene: TRBJ2-7
D gene: .
CDR3 protein: CASSYSASRSSYEQYF
CDR3 DNA: TGTGCCAGCAGTTACTCCGCGTCGAGGAGCTCCTACGAGCAGTACTTC

clone size: .
V gene: TRBV5-1
J gene: TRBJ2-3
D gene: .
CDR3 protein: CASSLEGLTDTQYF
CDR3 DNA: TGCGCCAGCAGCTTGGAGGGGTTGACAGATACGCAGTATTTT

clone size: once
V gene: TRBV5-5
J gene: TRBJ2-7
D gene: .
CDR3 protein: CASSSPNLHEQYF
CDR3 DNA: TGTGCCAGCAGCTCCCCCAACCTCCACGAGCAGTACTTC

clone size: .
V gene: TRBV30
J gene: TRBJ2-3
D gene: .
CDR3 protein: CAWSVRGAGNTDTQYF
CDR3 DNA: TGTGCCTGGAGTGTAAGGGGGGCAGGGAACACAGATACGCAGTATTTT

clone size: few
V gene: TRBV4-3
J gene: TRBJ1-5
D gene: .
CDR3 protein: CASSQERGGQPQHF
CDR3 DNA: TGCGCCAGCAGCCAAGAGAGGGGAGGCCAGCCCCAGCATTTT

clone size: .
V gene: TRBV21-1
J gene: TRBJ1-1
D gene: .
CDR3 protein: CASSADVAHNRTEAFF
CDR3 DNA: TGTGCCAGCAGTGCAGACGTAGCTCACAATCGCACTGAAGCTTTCTTT

clone size: .
V gene: TRBV6-5
J gene: TRBJ2-5
D gene: TRBD2
CDR3 protein: CASSYPGGETQYF
CDR3 DNA: TGTGCCAGCAGTTACCCGGGGGGAGAGACCCAGTACTTC

clone size: once
V gene: TRBV30
J gene: TRBJ1-5
D gene: .
CDR3 protein: CAWSGQGNQPQHF
CDR3 DNA: TGTGCCTGGAGCGGCCAGGGCAATCAGCCCCAGCATTTT

clone size: .
V gene: TRBV7-9
J gene: TRBJ1-2
D gene: TRBD1
CDR3 protein: CASSARDSTGGYTF
CDR3 DNA: TGTGCCAGCAGCGCGAGGGACAGTACGGGTGGCTACACCTTC

clone size: .
V gene: TRBV7-9
J gene: TRBJ2-3
D gene: TRBD2
CDR3 protein: CASSPFEGRGDTQYF
CDR3 DNA: TGTGCCAGCAGCCCCTTCGAGGGGAGGGGAGATACGCAGTATTTT

clone size: .
V gene: TRBV19
J gene: TRBJ2-1
D gene: .
CDR3 protein: CASSIPGVSYNEQFF
CDR3 DNA: TGTGCCAGTAGTATACCAGGGGTTTCCTACAATGAGCAGTTCTTC

clone size: many
V gene: TRBV7-9
J gene: TRBJ2-3
D gene: TRBD2
CDR3 protein: CASSSREANTDTQYF
CDR3 DNA: TGTGCCAGCAGCTCGCGGGAGGCTAACACAGATACGCAGTATTTT

clone size: once
V gene: TRBV9
J gene: TRBJ2-7
D gene: .
CDR3 protein: CASSVEQGPYEQYF
CDR3 DNA: TGTGCCAGCAGCGTAGAACAGGGACCCTACGAGCAGTACTTC

clone size: .
V gene: TRBV18
J gene: TRBJ1-1
D gene: TRBD1
CDR3 protein: CASSNPGTGDTEAFF
CDR3 DNA: TGTGCCAGCTCTAACCCCGGGACAGGGGACACTGAAGCTTTCTTT

clone size: .
V gene: TRBV18
J gene: TRBJ1-5
D gene: .
CDR3 protein: CASSPFSAGYQPQHF
CDR3 DNA: TGTGCCAGCTCACCCTTTTCGGCAGGGTATCAGCCCCAGCATTTT

clone size: .
V gene: TRBV4-1
J gene: TRBJ1-2
D gene: .
CDR3 protein: CASSQGGAGYTF
CDR3 DNA: TGCGCCAGCAGCCAAGGAGGGGCTGGCTACACCTTC

clone size: .
V gene: TRBV10-3
J gene: TRBJ2-7
D gene: .
CDR3 protein: CGVRGRSFYEQYF
CDR3 DNA: TGTGGCGTCCGGGGACGTTCCTTCTACGAGCAGTACTTC

clone size: .
V gene: TRBV5-1
J gene: TRBJ2-1
D gene: .
CDR3 protein: CASSLGLAASSYNEQFF
CDR3 DNA: TGCGCCAGCAGCTTGGGGCTAGCCGCGAGCTCCTACAATGAGCAGTTCTTC

clone size: once
V gene: TRBV9
J gene: TRBJ1-2
D gene: TRBD1
CDR3 protein: CASSAPRGQGSYGYTF
CDR3 DNA: TGTGCCAGCAGCGCTCCCCGTGGACAGGGATCCTATGGCTACACCTTC

clone size: .
V gene: TRBV13
J gene: TRBJ2-7
D gene: .
CDR3 protein: CASSFEWSREQYF
CDR3 DNA: TGTGCCAGCAGCTTCGAGTGGAGTAGGGAGCAGTACTTC

clone size: .
V gene: TRBV7-6
J gene: TRBJ2-5
D gene: TRBD2
CDR3 protein: CASSSGGGKAETQYF
CDR3 DNA: TGTGCCAGCAGCTCGGGGGGTGGGAAGGCGGAGACCCAGTACTTC

clone size: .
V gene: TRBV6-5
J gene: TRBJ1-1
D gene: TRBD1
CDR3 protein: CASSGTVNTEAFF
CDR3 DNA: TGTGCCAGCAGTGGGACAGTTAACACTGAAGCTTTCTTT

clone size: .
V gene: TRBV19
J gene: TRBJ2-2
D gene: TRBD1
CDR3 protein: CASRNRGQQTGELFF
CDR3 DNA: TGTGCCAGTAGGAACAGGGGGCAACAAACCGGGGAGCTGTTTTTT

clone size: .
V gene: TRBV5-1
J gene: TRBJ2-5
D gene: TRBD2
CDR3 protein: CASSFGASGGIQETQYF
CDR3 DNA: TGCGCCAGCAGCTTCGGAGCTAGCGGGGGAATCCAAGAGACCCAGTACTTC

clone size: .
V gene: TRBV5-1
J gene: TRBJ1-2
D gene: .
CDR3 protein: CASNPGTAYGYTF
CDR3 DNA: TGCGCCAGCAACCCCGGAACCGCTTATGGCTACACCTTC

clone size: .
V gene: TRBV5-4
J gene: TRBJ2-1
D gene: TRBD2
CDR3 protein: CASSTPPGGRSEQFF
CDR3 DNA: TGTGCCAGCAGCACGCCCCCGGGGGGGCGGTCTGAGCAGTTCTTC